The subject of this entry is one TCR beta chain. Deletions cut 1 base from V and 5 bases from J, with 11 bases between. CDR1 and CDR2 from the germline V gene are MNHEY and SVGAGI. CDR3 length: 14 residues. The data belong to a study of blood T cell repertoires in COVID-19. Authors' analysis steps: Reference gene primer amplification gave nucleated cell count estimates. This table comes from immunoSEQ multiplex PCR, and its TCRdb copy is limited to in-frame clones, with some not included. That table is the source of V, J and clone size, and D and trimming were worked out from the DNA. The sample shows approximately 210,000 clones, 82% of them seen only once.

The sequenced material came from PBMCs or T cells enriched from blood (not recorded which). This clonotype was obtained from a woman aged 60-75 years who had recovered from COVID-19. J is TRBJ2-5 and V is TRBV6-5, with D possibly being TRBD2 (5 bases). CDR3 sequence reads: CASSYFGELETQYF. DNA of the CDR3: TGTGCCAGCAGTTACTTCGGGGAGTTGGAGACCCAGTACTTC.